This is a list of T cell receptor beta chains from one sample in a study of graft-versus-host responses after intestinal transplantation. Assay: immunoSEQ multiplex PCR; the TCRdb copy retains only in-frame clones and omits some. The table shows about 41,000 clones, with roughly 95% occurring only once. Their antigens are not known. The sample was unstimulated CD8+ T cells sorted from spleen or lymph node cells, taken before transplant. Source of these receptors: a human donor who was the organ donor for an intestinal transplant. CDR3s include the opening cysteine and the closing phenylalanine or tryptophan. The D gene is left open where the match is weak. Expanded clones are given a class, and other clones once, few, many or no size at all.

>TRBJ2-7|TRBV5-5|TRBD1|NA
CASSLTGQGIYEQYF
TGTGCCAGCAGCTTGACGGGACAGGGGATATACGAGCAGTACTTC
>TRBJ1-1|TRBV9|NA|NA
CASSVSGSTEAFF
TGTGCCAGCAGCGTATCTGGGTCCACTGAAGCTTTCTTT
>TRBJ1-2|TRBV2|NA|NA
CASSEAPYYGYTF
TGTGCCAGCAGTGAAGCACCATACTATGGCTACACCTTC
>TRBJ2-7|TRBV7-3|TRBD2|once
CASSSGLAGDEQYF
TGTGCCAGCAGCTCAGGACTAGCGGGGGACGAGCAGTACTTC
>TRBJ1-4|TRBV14|NA|once
CASSQDELGQGEKLFF
TGTGCCAGCAGCCAAGATGAGCTGGGTCAGGGTGAAAAACTGTTTTTT
>TRBJ2-7|TRBV7-9|NA|few
CASSPPAGDEQYF
TGTGCCAGCAGTCCCCCGGCAGGGGACGAGCAGTACTTC
>TRBJ1-5|TRBV4-3|NA|NA
CASSQDRYQPQHF
TGCGCCAGCAGCCAAGACAGGTATCAGCCCCAGCATTTT
>TRBJ1-3|TRBV4-1|NA|NA
CASSQPTDSGNTIYF
TGCGCCAGCAGCCAACCGACGGACTCTGGAAACACCATATATTTT
>TRBJ2-2|TRBV4-1|NA|NA
CASSQVFLGELFF
TGCGCCAGCAGCCAAGTTTTTCTCGGGGAGCTGTTTTTT
>TRBJ2-1|TRBV18|TRBD2|NA
CASSRTSGVMQFF
TGTGCCAGCTCAAGGACTAGCGGAGTGATGCAGTTCTTC
>TRBJ1-2|TRBV4-3|NA|NA
CASSQDLAARITGYTF
TGCGCCAGCAGCCAAGATCTTGCGGCCCGGATTACTGGCTACACCTTC
>TRBJ2-2|TRBV7-6|NA|once
CASSLYGANTGELFF
TGTGCCAGCAGCTTGTACGGAGCGAACACCGGGGAGCTGTTTTTT
>TRBJ1-1|TRBV6-5|NA|NA
CASSYWRNTEAFF
TGTGCCAGCAGTTACTGGAGGAACACTGAAGCTTTCTTT
>TRBJ1-1|TRBV5-4|TRBD1|NA
CASSNTGGRMNTEAFF
TGTGCCAGCAGCAACACAGGGGGGAGGATGAACACTGAAGCTTTCTTT
>TRBJ2-1|TRBV4-3|NA|NA
CASSQDRGPEEQFF
TGCGCCAGCAGCCAAGATAGGGGACCAGAAGAGCAGTTCTTC
>TRBJ2-3|TRBV6-6|NA|NA
CASSYSASTDTQYF
TGTGCCAGCAGTTACTCTGCAAGCACAGATACGCAGTATTTT
>TRBJ2-1|TRBV6-4|NA|NA
CASILERVQVSSYNEQFF
TGTGCCAGCATCCTCGAGCGGGTACAGGTGAGCTCCTACAATGAGCAGTTCTTC
>TRBJ2-5|TRBV27|TRBD2|NA
CASSSPDEAGGYETQYF
TGTGCCAGCAGTTCACCCGATGAGGCGGGGGGGTACGAGACCCAGTACTTC
>TRBJ1-2|TRBV5-5|NA|NA
CASSGGGYTF
TGTGCCAGCAGCGGCGGTGGCTACACCTTC
>TRBJ2-7|TRBV2|NA|NA
CASSEIRDEQYF
TGTGCCAGCAGTGAAATCAGGGACGAGCAGTACTTC
>TRBJ1-1|TRBV6-1|NA|once
CASSGRSGLNTEASF
TGTGCCAGCAGTGGTCGCAGCGGCTTGAACACTGAAGCTTCCTTT
>TRBJ2-3|TRBV7-8|NA|NA
CASSFPSPGTDTQYF
TGTGCCAGCAGCTTCCCCTCTCCGGGCACAGATACGCAGTATTTT
>TRBJ2-3|TRBV19|NA|NA
CASLPFGAQHPTDTQYF
TGTGCCAGTTTACCCTTTGGTGCACAGCACCCCACAGATACGCAGTATTTT
>TRBJ1-2|TRBV4-1|NA|NA
CASSQRGLLGYTF
TGCGCCAGCAGCCAGCGAGGTTTGCTAGGCTACACCTTC
>TRBJ2-1|TRBV4-1|NA|NA
CASSQDSREAYNEQFF
TGCGCCAGCAGCCAAGATAGTAGGGAAGCCTACAATGAGCAGTTCTTC
>TRBJ2-7|TRBV9|TRBD2|NA
CASSGSGGLYEQYF
TGTGCCAGCAGCGGCAGCGGGGGGTTGTACGAGCAGTACTTC
>TRBJ2-3|TRBV29-1|NA|NA
CSVIGGFTDTQYF
TGCAGCGTCATTGGGGGTTTTACAGATACGCAGTATTTT